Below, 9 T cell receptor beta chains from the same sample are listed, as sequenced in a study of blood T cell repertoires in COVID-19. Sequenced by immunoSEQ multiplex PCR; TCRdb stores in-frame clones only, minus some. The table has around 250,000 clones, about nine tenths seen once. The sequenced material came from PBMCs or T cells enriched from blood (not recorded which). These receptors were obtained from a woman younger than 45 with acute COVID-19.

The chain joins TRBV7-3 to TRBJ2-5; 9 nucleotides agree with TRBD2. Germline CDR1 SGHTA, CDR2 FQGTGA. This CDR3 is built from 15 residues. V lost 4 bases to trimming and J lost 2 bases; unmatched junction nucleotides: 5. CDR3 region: CASSSTSGLQETQYF. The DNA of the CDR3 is TGTGCCAGCAGCTCCACTAGCGGGCTGCAAGAGACCCAGTACTTC.

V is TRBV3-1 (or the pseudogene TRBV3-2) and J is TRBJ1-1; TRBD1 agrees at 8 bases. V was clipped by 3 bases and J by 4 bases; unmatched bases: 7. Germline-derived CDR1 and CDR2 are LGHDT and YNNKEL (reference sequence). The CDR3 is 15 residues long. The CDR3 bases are TGTGCCAGCAGCCACAGGACAGGGAGAAGCACTGAAGCTTTCTTT. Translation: CASSHRTGRSTEAFF.

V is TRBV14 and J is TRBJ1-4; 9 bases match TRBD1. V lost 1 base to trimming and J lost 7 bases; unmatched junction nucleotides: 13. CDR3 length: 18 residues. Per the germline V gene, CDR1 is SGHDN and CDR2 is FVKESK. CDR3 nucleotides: TGTGCCAGCAGCCAAGGTGCGGGACAGGGAAGATGGAGTGAAAAACTGTTTTTT. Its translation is CASSQGAGQGRWSEKLFF.

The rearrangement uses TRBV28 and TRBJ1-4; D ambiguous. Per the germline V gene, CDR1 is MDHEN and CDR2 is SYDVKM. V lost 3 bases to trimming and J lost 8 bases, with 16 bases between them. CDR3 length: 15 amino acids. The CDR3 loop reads CASSFGRRLREKLFF. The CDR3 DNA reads TGTGCCAGCAGTTTTGGGCGTCGTTTAAGAGAAAAACTGTTTTTT.

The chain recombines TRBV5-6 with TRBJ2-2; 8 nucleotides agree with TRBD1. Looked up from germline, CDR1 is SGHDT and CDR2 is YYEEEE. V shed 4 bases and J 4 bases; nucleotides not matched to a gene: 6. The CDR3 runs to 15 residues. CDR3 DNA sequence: TGTGCCAGCAGCCGCCCCCAGGGGGCCACCGGGGAGCTGTTTTTT. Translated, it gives CASSRPQGATGELFF.

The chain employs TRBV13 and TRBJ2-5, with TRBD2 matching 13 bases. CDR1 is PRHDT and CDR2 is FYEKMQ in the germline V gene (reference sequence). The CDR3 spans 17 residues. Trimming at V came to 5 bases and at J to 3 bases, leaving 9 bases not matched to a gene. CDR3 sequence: CASSLSGTSGIEETQYF. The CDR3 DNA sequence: TGTGCCAGCAGCCTATCTGGGACTAGCGGGATAGAAGAGACCCAGTACTTC.

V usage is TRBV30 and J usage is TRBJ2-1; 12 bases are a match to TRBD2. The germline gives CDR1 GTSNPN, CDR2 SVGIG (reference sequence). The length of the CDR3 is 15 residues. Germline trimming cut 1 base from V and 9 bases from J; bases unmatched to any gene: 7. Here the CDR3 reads CAWSATGLAGIEQFF. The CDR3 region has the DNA TGTGCCTGGAGTGCTACAGGACTAGCGGGAATTGAGCAGTTCTTC.

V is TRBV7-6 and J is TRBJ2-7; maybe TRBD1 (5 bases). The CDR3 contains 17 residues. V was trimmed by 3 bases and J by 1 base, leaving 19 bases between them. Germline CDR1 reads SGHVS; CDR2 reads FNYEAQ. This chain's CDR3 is CASSLSPPAGQSYEQYF. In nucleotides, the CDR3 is TGTGCCAGCAGCTTGTCCCCCCCCGCAGGGCAATCCTACGAGCAGTACTTC.

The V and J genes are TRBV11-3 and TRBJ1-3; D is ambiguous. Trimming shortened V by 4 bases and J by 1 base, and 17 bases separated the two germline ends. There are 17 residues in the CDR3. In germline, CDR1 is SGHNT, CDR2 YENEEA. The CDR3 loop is CASSYCPEQPSGNTIYF. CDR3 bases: TGTGCCAGCAGCTATTGTCCGGAGCAGCCTTCTGGAAACACCATATATTTT.